The 32 T cell receptor beta chains presented below share a single source sample, sequenced in a study of T cell changes during pregnancy in multiple sclerosis. Generated by immunoSEQ multiplex PCR, the TCRdb table keeps only in-frame clones and is missing some. The sample holds some 100,000 clones, about 90% seen once. The sample here was peripheral blood, taken after pregnancy. Source of these receptors: a female donor with multiple sclerosis, enrolled in a pregnancy study.

The chain couples TRBV9 to TRBJ2-7; 7 bases are shared with TRBD2. The V segment lost 4 bases and the J segment 0 bases; nucleotides outside the gene matches: 10. The CDR3 spans 16 residues. From germline, CDR1 is SGDLS and CDR2 YYNGEE. CDR3 amino acids: CASSTSVGGSSYEQYF. In nucleotides, the CDR3 is TGTGCCAGCAGCACCTCCGTGGGGGGGAGCTCCTACGAGCAGTACTTC.

The rearrangement uses TRBV18 and TRBJ1-6, with TRBD1 matching over 9 bases. Germline V CDR1 and CDR2: KGHSH, LQKENI. V was clipped by 2 bases and J by 6 bases; unmatched bases: 17. This CDR3 spans 20 amino acids. The CDR3 is CASSPLSRLTQGARNSPLHF. DNA of the CDR3: TGTGCCAGCTCACCATTATCCCGCCTCACACAGGGGGCGCGTAATTCACCCCTCCACTTT. The full variable domain, its missing parts supplied by reference TRBV18 and TRBJ1-6, is NAGVMQNPRHLVRRRGQEARLRCSPMKGHSHVYWYRQLPEEGLKFMVYLQKENIIDESGMPKERFSAEFPKEGPSILRIQQVVRGDSAAYFCASSPLSRLTQGARNSPLHFGNGTRLTVT.

The CDR3 bases are TGTGCCAGCAGCATGATCCGCGGGGGGAGGGAGACCCAGTACTTC. This gives the protein CASSMIRGGRETQYF. V usage is TRBV21-1 and J usage is TRBJ2-5; the table calls TRBD2, which could not be checked here. TRBV21-1 counts as a pseudogene. The CDR3 covers 15 residues.

CDR3 region: CASSLVEGTGELFF. The DNA of the CDR3 is TGCGCCAGCAGCTTGGTGGAGGGCACCGGGGAGCTGTTTTTT. V and J are TRBV5-1 and TRBJ2-2, with D possibly being TRBD2 (6 bases). CDR3 length: 14 residues. Trimming cost V 0 bases and J 4 bases, with 7 bases left between them. Germline V CDR1 and CDR2: SGHRS, YFSETQ.

The CDR3 sequence is CAWGPGQGPTTF. The CDR3 DNA reads TGTGCCTGGGGCCCGGGACAGGGTCCAACCACCTTC. The chain combines TRBV30 with TRBJ1-2; 9 positions agree with TRBD1. The CDR3 spans 12 residues. V dropped 5 bases and J dropped 13; count of bases not matched to a gene: 11. Germline V CDR1 and CDR2: GTSNPN, SVGIG (reference sequence).

In this sample, this clone turned up once. V is TRBV2 and J is TRBJ2-7; D might be TRBD2 (5 bases). Trimming cost V 0 bases and J 5 bases, with 11 bases left between them. Germline CDR1 reads SNHLY; CDR2 reads FYNNEI. This CDR3 spans 14 amino acids. The CDR3 is CASSEALGGHEQYF. The CDR3 nucleotides are TGTGCCAGCAGTGAAGCGCTAGGAGGTCACGAGCAGTACTTC.

The chain joins TRBV7-2 to TRBJ2-5; TRBD1 agrees at 11 bases. The CDR3 has 16 residues. Germline assignment: CDR1 SGHTA and CDR2 FQGNSA. Unmatched junction bases numbered 5, after V lost 1 base and J lost 4 bases. CDR3 nucleotides: TGTGCCAGCAGCTTAGTCGGGACAGGGGGGAGAGAGACCCAGTACTTC. This sequence encodes CASSLVGTGGRETQYF.

The chain carries TRBV6-1 and TRBJ2-5; D uncertain. This CDR3 comprises 14 residues. Trimming took 7 bases from V and 0 from J, leaving 12 bases between them. The germline gives CDR1 MNHNS, CDR2 SASEGT. For the CDR3, the DNA is TGTGCCAGCACCGTTACGGTCTACCAAGAGACCCAGTACTTC. It translates to CASTVTVYQETQYF.

V and J are TRBV4-3 and TRBJ2-2, with TRBD2 identical over 8 bases. The CDR3 contains 16 residues. The V and J ends lost 0 bases and 6 bases, in that order; junction bases with no gene match: 6. Germline V CDR1 and CDR2: LGHNA, YSLEER. The CDR3 sequence is CASSQETGTRAGELFF. The DNA for the CDR3 is TGCGCCAGCAGCCAAGAAACCGGGACTAGGGCCGGGGAGCTGTTTTTT.

The CDR3 region is CASSTGVSPLHF. In nucleotides, the CDR3 is TGTGCCAGTAGTACAGGGGTCTCACCCCTCCACTTT. The chain employs TRBV19 and TRBJ1-6; possibly TRBD1 for D (6 bases). There are 12 residues in the CDR3. Germline V lookup: CDR1 LNHDA, CDR2 SQIVND (reference sequence). V lost 4 bases, J lost 10 bases, and 8 bases lay in between.

This rearrangement joins TRBV5-5 to TRBJ1-6; a weak D match, TRBD1 (5 bases). The CDR3 has 15 amino acids. The germline V gene encodes CDR1 SGHKS and CDR2 YYEKEE (reference sequence). V dropped 4 bases and J dropped 6 bases, with 14 bases sitting between them. CDR3: CASSLGGHGNSPLHF. The CDR3 bases are TGTGCCAGCAGCCTGGGCGGACACGGTAATTCACCCCTCCACTTT.

The CDR3 sequence: CASSLKTGDNQPQHF. The CDR3 DNA sequence: TGTGCCAGCAGCTTAAAGACAGGGGACAATCAGCCCCAGCATTTT. This chain joins TRBV7-8 and TRBJ1-5; 8 bases are shared with TRBD1. Trimming at V came to 2 bases and at J to 3 bases, leaving 3 bases not matched to a gene. Germline lookup yields CDR1 SGHVS and CDR2 FQNEAQ. The CDR3 runs 15 residues. Complete variable domain (other parts from reference TRBV7-8 and TRBJ1-5): GAGVSQSPRYKVAKRGQDVALRCDPISGHVSLFWYQQALGQGPEFLTYFQNEAQLDKSGLPSDRFFAERPEGSVSTLKIQRTQQEDSAVYLCASSLKTGDNQPQHFGDGTRLSIL.

The chain has TRBV7-3 and TRBJ2-7; D call uncertain. The length of the CDR3 is 13 residues. V was cut by 2 bases and J by 2 bases, with 7 bases left in between. Germline lookup yields CDR1 SGHTA and CDR2 FQGTGA. The CDR3 here is CASSLEIAYEQYF. The CDR3 coding sequence is TGTGCCAGCAGCTTAGAGATAGCCTACGAGCAGTACTTC.

This sequence joins TRBV4-2 and TRBJ2-5; 7 bases align to TRBD1. CDR3 size: 15 residues. Germline V gene lookup returns CDR1 LGHNA and CDR2 YNFKEQ. Trimming at V came to 1 base and at J to 3 bases, leaving 5 bases not matched to a gene. The CDR3 nucleotides are TGTGCCAGCAGCCAAGGCGGCAGGGGGAAAGAGACCCAGTACTTC. Residues: CASSQGGRGKETQYF.

This clone was detected once. The rearrangement uses TRBV2 and TRBJ2-1; perhaps TRBD2 as D (7 bases). V lost 4 bases to trimming and J lost 5 bases, with 15 bases between them. This CDR3 is 15 amino acids long. CDR1 SNHLY and CDR2 FYNNEI come from the germline V gene. This CDR3 is CASSGGRGLDNEQFF. CDR3 DNA: TGTGCCAGCAGTGGAGGGAGGGGGTTGGACAATGAGCAGTTCTTC.

CDR3 sequence reads: CASSPSGQIQPQHF. The DNA for the CDR3 is TGTGCCAGCTCACCATCGGGACAGATCCAGCCCCAGCATTTT. The chain has TRBV18 and TRBJ1-5; 7 nucleotides agree with TRBD1. Germline V CDR1 and CDR2: KGHSH, LQKENI. V lost 2 bases, J lost 7 bases, and 5 bases stayed unmatched. This CDR3 contains 14 residues.

This chain connects TRBV6-5 to TRBJ1-2; TRBD1 agrees at 7 bases. The CDR3 loop spans 13 amino acids. Trimming at V came to 4 bases and at J to 8 bases, leaving 7 bases not matched to a gene. Germline CDR1 reads MNHEY; CDR2 reads SVGAGI. The CDR3 DNA sequence: TGTGCCAGCAGTTTTAGACAGGGAGGCGGCTACACCTTC. It encodes CASSFRQGGGYTF.

The chain is built from TRBV23-1 and TRBJ1-1, with D uncertain. TRBV23-1 is treated as an ORF (open reading frame) with a function not yet certain. Trimming stripped 4 bases from V and 1 base from J, with 13 bases between. The CDR3 is 15 residues long. CDR3 DNA sequence: TGCGCCAGCAGTCGGCGGTGGGAGGCGAACACTGAAGCTTTCTTT. As protein: CASSRRWEANTEAFF.

Only one count was recorded for this clone. The V gene is TRBV19, the J gene TRBJ1-1; weak D call: TRBD1 (6 bases). Trimming cost V 8 bases and J 0 bases, with 10 bases left between them. Germline V CDR1 and CDR2: LNHDA, SQIVND (reference sequence). CDR3 size: 13 residues. The CDR3 DNA follows: TGTGCCAGTGCCCGGACAGTGAACACTGAAGCTTTCTTT. It specifies CASARTVNTEAFF.

This clone was seen a single time. The V and J genes are TRBV28 and TRBJ1-2; no definite D call. CDR3 length: 13 amino acids. With 2 bases removed from V and 5 bases from J, the gap between germline ends came to 9 bases. Germline CDR1 and CDR2: MDHEN and SYDVKM. The CDR3 reads CASSLSALYGYTF. For the CDR3, the DNA is TGTGCCAGCAGTTTAAGCGCACTTTATGGCTACACCTTC.

The V call is TRBV28, the J call TRBJ2-1, with D tentatively TRBD1 (5 bases). CDR3 length equals 17 residues. The V gene's germline CDR1 is MDHEN and CDR2 SYDVKM. V lost 5 bases, J lost 1 base, and 18 bases lay in between. Here the CDR3 reads CASSPQPQAGSYNEQFF. The CDR3 DNA reads TGTGCCAGCAGTCCCCAACCCCAAGCAGGGTCCTACAATGAGCAGTTCTTC.

V gene TRBV5-1 combines with J gene TRBJ2-3, with D unclear. The CDR3 extends over 12 amino acids. From germline, CDR1 is SGHRS and CDR2 YFSETQ. V lost 2 bases and J lost 6, with 7 bases in between. CDR3 amino acids: CASSFEWDTQYF. CDR3 coding DNA: TGCGCCAGCAGCTTTGAGTGGGATACGCAGTATTTT.

This chain connects TRBV7-2 to TRBJ2-3; 7 bases match TRBD2. The CDR3 extends over 15 amino acids. After removal of 5 bases from V and 5 bases from J, the junction contained 10 bases not matched to a gene. Per the germline V gene, CDR1 is SGHTA and CDR2 is FQGNSA. The CDR3 loop is CASSPPGTKQDTQYF. The CDR3 nucleotides read TGTGCCAGCAGCCCGCCCGGGACTAAGCAAGATACGCAGTATTTT.

V is TRBV30 and J is TRBJ2-3, with 14 bases that match TRBD2. Trimming cost V 3 bases and J 6 bases; bases outside gene matches: 11. From germline, CDR1 is GTSNPN and CDR2 SVGIG (reference sequence). This CDR3 is built from 17 residues. CDR3 coding DNA: TGTGCCTGGAGACCCCTGACTAGCGGGAGGGAGAGGGATACGCAGTATTTT. Translation: CAWRPLTSGRERDTQYF.

This chain joins TRBV5-6 and TRBJ2-7, with D possibly TRBD2 on 6 matching bases. The CDR3 is made up of 17 amino acids. CDR1 SGHDT and CDR2 YYEEEE come from the germline V gene. The V gene lost 5 bases and the J gene lost 3 bases, with 24 bases spanning the gap. Here the CDR3 DNA reads TGTGCCAGCAGGGCGAGCCGAGGTGGAGGGGTCGGCTACGAGCAGTACTTC. This sequence encodes CASRASRGGGVGYEQYF.

This CDR3 is CASRLSIGETQYF. For the CDR3, the DNA is TGTGCCTCCCGCTTATCTATTGGAGAGACCCAGTACTTC. The chain carries TRBV30 and TRBJ2-5; unclear D gene. This CDR3 is built from 13 residues. The germline CDR1 and CDR2 sequences are GTSNPN and SVGIG (reference sequence). Between the trimmed V and J ends, which lost 7 bases and 4 bases, there was a span of 16 bases.

J is TRBJ2-1 and V is TRBV7-9; a possible D gene is TRBD2 (6 bases). The CDR3 is 16 amino acids. The germline V gene encodes CDR1 SEHNR and CDR2 FQNEAQ (reference sequence). V shed 5 bases and J shed 4 bases, with 18 bases lying between them. The CDR3 protein is CASSPRRGTEYNEQFF. In DNA form, the CDR3 reads TGTGCCAGCAGCCCCCGCCGGGGGACGGAATACAATGAGCAGTTCTTC.

V is TRBV7-2 and J is TRBJ2-6, with 9 bases that match TRBD2. Unmatched junction bases numbered 8, after V lost 2 bases and J lost 0 bases. The CDR3 has 19 residues. CDR1 and CDR2 from the germline V gene are SGHTA and FQGNSA. The CDR3 sequence: CASSLTAGGLFSGANVLTF. CDR3 sequence (DNA): TGTGCCAGCAGCTTAACGGCGGGGGGGCTCTTCTCTGGGGCCAACGTCCTGACTTTC.

This chain joins TRBV25-1 and TRBJ2-1; weak D call: TRBD1 (6 bases). V lost 5 bases and J 0 bases, leaving 14 bases between the germline ends. This CDR3 is 16 amino acids long. CDR1 is MGHDK and CDR2 is SYGVNS in the germline V gene. The chain's CDR3 is CASSPHRASSYNEQFF. CDR3 coding DNA: TGTGCCAGCAGTCCCCACAGGGCGAGCTCCTACAATGAGCAGTTCTTC.

The chain links TRBV5-6 to TRBJ2-4; maybe TRBD1 (6 bases). The ends were cut back, 2 bases at V and 6 bases at J, with 15 bases in the middle. The germline gives CDR1 SGHDT, CDR2 YYEEEE. This CDR3 has 15 amino acids. CDR3 protein: CASSFRDTDRNIQYF. The CDR3, as DNA: TGTGCCAGCAGCTTCCGGGACACCGACAGAAACATTCAGTACTTC.

The J gene is TRBJ1-1, the V gene TRBV29-1; perhaps TRBD1 as D (6 bases). With 5 bases removed from V and 4 bases from J, the gap between germline ends came to 8 bases. This CDR3 contains 11 residues. From germline, CDR1 is SQVTM and CDR2 ANQGSEA. The CDR3 loop is CSVRGSTEAFF. DNA of the CDR3: TGCAGCGTTAGGGGGTCCACTGAAGCTTTCTTT.

This clone was recorded once. The chain combines TRBV7-9 with TRBJ1-2; D is perhaps TRBD1 (5 bases). The germline gives CDR1 SEHNR, CDR2 FQNEAQ (reference sequence). The CDR3 consists of 13 residues. The germline V and J ends were trimmed by 6 bases and 4 bases, with 12 bases remaining between them. The CDR3 sequence: CASRPTGGYGYTF. In DNA form, the CDR3 reads TGTGCCAGCAGACCGACGGGGGGCTATGGCTACACCTTC.